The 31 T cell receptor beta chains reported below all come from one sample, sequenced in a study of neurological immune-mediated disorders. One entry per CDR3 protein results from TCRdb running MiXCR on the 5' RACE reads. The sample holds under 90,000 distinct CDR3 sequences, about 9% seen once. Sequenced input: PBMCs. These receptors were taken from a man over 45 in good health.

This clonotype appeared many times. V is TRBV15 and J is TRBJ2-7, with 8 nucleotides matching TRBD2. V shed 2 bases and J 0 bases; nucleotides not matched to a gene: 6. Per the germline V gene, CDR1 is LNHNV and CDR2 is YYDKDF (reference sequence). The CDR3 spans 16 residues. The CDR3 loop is CATSRTAGASSYEQYF. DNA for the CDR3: TGTGCCACCAGCAGAACAGCGGGGGCGAGCTCCTACGAGCAGTACTTC.

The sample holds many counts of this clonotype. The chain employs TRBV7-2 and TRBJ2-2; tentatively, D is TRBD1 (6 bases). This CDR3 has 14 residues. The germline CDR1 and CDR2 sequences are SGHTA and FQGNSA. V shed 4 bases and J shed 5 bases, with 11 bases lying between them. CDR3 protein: CASSSYRATGELFF. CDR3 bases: TGTGCCAGCAGCTCCTACAGGGCAACCGGGGAGCTGTTTTTT.

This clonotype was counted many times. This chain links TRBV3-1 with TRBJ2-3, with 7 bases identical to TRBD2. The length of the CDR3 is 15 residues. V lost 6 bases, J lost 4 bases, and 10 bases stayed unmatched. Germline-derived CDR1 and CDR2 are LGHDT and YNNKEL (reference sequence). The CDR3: CASSRTSDAADTQYF. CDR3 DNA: TGTGCCAGCAGTCGAACTAGCGATGCGGCAGATACGCAGTATTTT.

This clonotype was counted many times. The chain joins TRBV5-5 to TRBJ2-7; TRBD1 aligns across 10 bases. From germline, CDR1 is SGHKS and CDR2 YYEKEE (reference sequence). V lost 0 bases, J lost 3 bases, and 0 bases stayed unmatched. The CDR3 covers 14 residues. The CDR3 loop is CASSLGTGGYEQYF. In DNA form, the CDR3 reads TGTGCCAGCAGCTTGGGGACAGGGGGCTACGAGCAGTACTTC.

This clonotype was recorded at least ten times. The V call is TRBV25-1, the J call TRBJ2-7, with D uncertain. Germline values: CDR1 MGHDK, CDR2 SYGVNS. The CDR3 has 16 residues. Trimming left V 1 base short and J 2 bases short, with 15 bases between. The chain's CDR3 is CASSESYRPHAYEQYF. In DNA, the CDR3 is TGTGCCAGCAGTGAATCGTACCGACCCCATGCCTACGAGCAGTACTTC.

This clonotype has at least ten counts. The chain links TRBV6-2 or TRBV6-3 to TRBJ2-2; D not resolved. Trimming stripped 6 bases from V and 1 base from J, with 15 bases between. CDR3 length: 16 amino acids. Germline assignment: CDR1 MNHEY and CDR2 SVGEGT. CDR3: CASSLRHPGNTGELFF. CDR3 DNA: TGTGCCAGCAGCCTAAGGCACCCGGGGAACACCGGGGAGCTGTTTTTT.

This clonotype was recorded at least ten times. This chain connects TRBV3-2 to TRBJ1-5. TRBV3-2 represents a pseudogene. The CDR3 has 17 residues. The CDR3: CASNYPLTGRGNQPQHF. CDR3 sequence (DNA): TGTGCCAGCAACTACCCCCTCACAGGGAGGGGCAATCAGCCCCAGCATTTT.

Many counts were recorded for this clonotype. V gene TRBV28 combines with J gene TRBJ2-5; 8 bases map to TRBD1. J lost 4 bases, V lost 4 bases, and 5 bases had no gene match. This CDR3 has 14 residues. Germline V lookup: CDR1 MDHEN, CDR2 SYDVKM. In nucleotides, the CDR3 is TGTGCCAGCAGTTCAGGGGGCTGGGGAGAGACCCAGTACTTC. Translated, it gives CASSSGGWGETQYF. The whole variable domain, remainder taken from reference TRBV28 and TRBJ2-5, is DVKVTQSSRYLVKRTGEKVFLECVQDMDHENMFWYRQDPGLGLRLIYFSYDVKMKEKGDIPEGYSVSREKKERFSLILESASTNQTSMYLCASSSGGWGETQYFGPGTRLLVL.

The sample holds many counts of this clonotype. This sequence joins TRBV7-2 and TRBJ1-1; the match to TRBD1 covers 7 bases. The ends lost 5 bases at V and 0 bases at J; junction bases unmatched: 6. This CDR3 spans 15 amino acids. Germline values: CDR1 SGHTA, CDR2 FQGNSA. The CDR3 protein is CASSPEQGMNTEAFF. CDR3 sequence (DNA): TGTGCCAGCAGCCCAGAACAGGGGATGAACACTGAAGCTTTCTTT. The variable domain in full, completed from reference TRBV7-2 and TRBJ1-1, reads GAGVSQSPSNKVTEKGKDVELRCDPISGHTALYWYRQSLGQGLEFLIYFQGNSAPDKSGLPSDRFSAERTGGSVSTLTIQRTQQEDSAVYLCASSPEQGMNTEAFFGQGTRLTVV.

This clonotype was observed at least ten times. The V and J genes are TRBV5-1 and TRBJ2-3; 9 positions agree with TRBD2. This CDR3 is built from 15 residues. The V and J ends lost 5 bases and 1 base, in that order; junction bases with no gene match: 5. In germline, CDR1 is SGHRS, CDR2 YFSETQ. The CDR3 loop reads CASRTTSGRTDTQYF. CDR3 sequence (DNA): TGCGCCAGCAGGACGACTAGCGGACGCACAGATACGCAGTATTTT.

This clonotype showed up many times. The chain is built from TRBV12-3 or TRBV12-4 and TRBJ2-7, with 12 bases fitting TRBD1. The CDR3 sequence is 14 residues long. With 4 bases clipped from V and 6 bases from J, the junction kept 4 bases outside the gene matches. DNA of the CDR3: TGTGCCAGCAGTTCCCGGGACAGGGGGCGCGAGCAGTACTTC. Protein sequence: CASSSRDRGREQYF.

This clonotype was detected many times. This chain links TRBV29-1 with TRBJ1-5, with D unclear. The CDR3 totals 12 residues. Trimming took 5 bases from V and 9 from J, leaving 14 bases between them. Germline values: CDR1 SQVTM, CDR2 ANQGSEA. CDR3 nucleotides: TGCAGCGTTAGGGCCCCGGGAGGGCCCCAGCATTTT. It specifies CSVRAPGGPQHF.

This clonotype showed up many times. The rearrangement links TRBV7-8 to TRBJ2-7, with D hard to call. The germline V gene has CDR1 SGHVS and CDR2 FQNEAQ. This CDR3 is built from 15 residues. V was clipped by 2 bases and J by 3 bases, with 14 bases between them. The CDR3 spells CASSLTGSPLYEQYF. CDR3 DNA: TGTGCCAGCAGCTTAACGGGCTCACCTCTCTACGAGCAGTACTTC. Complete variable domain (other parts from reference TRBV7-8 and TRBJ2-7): GAGVSQSPRYKVAKRGQDVALRCDPISGHVSLFWYQQALGQGPEFLTYFQNEAQLDKSGLPSDRFFAERPEGSVSTLKIQRTQQEDSAVYLCASSLTGSPLYEQYFGPGTRLTVT.

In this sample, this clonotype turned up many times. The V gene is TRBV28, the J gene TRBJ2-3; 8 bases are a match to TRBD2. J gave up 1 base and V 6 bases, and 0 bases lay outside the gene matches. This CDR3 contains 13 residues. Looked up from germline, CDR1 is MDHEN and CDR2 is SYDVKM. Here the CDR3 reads CASRRGGTDTQYF. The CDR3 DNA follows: TGTGCCAGCAGGCGGGGGGGCACAGATACGCAGTATTTT.

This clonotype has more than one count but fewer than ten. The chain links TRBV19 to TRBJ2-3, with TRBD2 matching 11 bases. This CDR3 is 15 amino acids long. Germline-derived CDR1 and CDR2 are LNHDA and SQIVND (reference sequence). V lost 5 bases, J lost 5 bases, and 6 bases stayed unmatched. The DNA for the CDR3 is TGTGCCAGTAGTCGAGTACTAGCGGGAGAAGATACGCAGTATTTT. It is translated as CASSRVLAGEDTQYF.

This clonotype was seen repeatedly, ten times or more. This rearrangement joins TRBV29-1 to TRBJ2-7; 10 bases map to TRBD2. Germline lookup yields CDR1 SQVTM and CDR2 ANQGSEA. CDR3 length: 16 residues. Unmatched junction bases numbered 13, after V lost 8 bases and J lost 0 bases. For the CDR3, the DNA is TGCAGCCCGGGGACTAGCGCGTTAATAAGCTCCTACGAGCAGTACTTC. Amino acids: CSPGTSALISSYEQYF.

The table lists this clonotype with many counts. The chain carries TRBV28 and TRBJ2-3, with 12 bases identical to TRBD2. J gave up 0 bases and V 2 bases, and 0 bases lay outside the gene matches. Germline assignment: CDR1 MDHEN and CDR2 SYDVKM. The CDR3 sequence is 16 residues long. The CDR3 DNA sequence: TGTGCCAGCAGTTTAGGACTAGCGGGGAGCACAGATACGCAGTATTTT. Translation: CASSLGLAGSTDTQYF.

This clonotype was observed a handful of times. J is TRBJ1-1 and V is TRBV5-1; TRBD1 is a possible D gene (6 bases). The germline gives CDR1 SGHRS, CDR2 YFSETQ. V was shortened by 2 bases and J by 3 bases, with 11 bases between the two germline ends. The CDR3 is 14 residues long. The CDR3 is CASSLRDTYTEAFF. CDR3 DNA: TGCGCCAGCAGCTTACGGGACACTTACACTGAAGCTTTCTTT.

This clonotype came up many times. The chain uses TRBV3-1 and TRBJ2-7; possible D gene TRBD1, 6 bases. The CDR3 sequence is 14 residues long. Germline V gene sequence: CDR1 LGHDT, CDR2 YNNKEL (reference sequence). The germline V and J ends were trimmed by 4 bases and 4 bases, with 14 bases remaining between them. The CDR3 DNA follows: TGTGCCAGCAGCCCCACAGGGAATACTTACGAGCAGTACTTC. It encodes CASSPTGNTYEQYF.

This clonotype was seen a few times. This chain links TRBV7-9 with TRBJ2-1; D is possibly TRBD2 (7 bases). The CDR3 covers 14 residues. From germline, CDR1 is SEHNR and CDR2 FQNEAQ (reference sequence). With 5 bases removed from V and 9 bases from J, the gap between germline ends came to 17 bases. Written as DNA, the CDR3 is TGTGCCAGCAGCCAGACGACGGGGGGCAGTGAGCAGTTCTTC. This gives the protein CASSQTTGGSEQFF.

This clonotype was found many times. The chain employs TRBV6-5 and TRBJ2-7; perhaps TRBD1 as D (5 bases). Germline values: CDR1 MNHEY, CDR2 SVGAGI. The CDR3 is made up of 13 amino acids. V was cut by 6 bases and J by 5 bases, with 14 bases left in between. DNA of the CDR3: TGTGCCAGCAGCACGTCATGGGGCCACGAGCAGTACTTC. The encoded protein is CASSTSWGHEQYF.

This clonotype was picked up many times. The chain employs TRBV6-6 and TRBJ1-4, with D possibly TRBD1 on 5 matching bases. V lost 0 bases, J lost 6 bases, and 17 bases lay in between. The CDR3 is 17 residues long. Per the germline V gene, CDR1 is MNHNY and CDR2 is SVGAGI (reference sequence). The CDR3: CASSYSRTLGTDEKLFF. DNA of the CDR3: TGTGCCAGCAGTTACTCTCGAACACTAGGGACGGATGAAAAACTGTTTTTT.

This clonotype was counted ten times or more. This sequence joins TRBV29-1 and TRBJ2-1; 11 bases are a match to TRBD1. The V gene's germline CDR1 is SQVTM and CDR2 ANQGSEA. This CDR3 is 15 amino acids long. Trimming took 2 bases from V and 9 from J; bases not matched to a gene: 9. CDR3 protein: CSVEPGQGAFSEQFF. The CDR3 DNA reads TGCAGCGTTGAACCCGGACAGGGGGCTTTCAGTGAGCAGTTCTTC.

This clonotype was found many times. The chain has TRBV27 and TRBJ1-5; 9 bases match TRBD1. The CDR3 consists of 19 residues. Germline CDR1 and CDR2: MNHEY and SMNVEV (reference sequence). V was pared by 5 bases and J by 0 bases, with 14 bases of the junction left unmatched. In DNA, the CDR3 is TGTGCCAGCAGTCGTATTTCTGGACAGGGGAGCTCTAGCAATCAGCCCCAGCATTTT. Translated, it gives CASSRISGQGSSSNQPQHF.

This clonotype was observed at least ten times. The CDR3 sequence is CASSYSRLGGEQYF. DNA of the CDR3: TGTGCCAGCAGTTACTCCCGCCTCGGAGGGGAGCAGTACTTC. The chain is built from TRBV6-2 or TRBV6-3 and TRBJ2-7; a possible D gene is TRBD2 (6 bases). This CDR3 is built from 14 residues. Germline CDR1 is MNHEY and CDR2 is SVGEGT. The V and J ends lost 0 bases and 7 bases respectively, with 13 bases between them.

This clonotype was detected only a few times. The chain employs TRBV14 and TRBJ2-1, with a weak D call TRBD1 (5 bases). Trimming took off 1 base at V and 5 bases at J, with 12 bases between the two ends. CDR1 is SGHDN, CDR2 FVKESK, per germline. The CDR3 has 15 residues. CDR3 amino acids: CASSQVRRQNNEQFF. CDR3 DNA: TGTGCCAGCAGCCAAGTTCGCCGACAGAACAATGAGCAGTTCTTC. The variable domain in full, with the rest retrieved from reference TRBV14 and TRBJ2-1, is EAGVTQFPSHSVIEKGQTVTLRCDPISGHDNLYWYRRVMGKEIKFLLHFVKESKQDESGMPNNRFLAERTGGTYSTLKVQPAELEDSGVYFCASSQVRRQNNEQFFGPGTRLTVL.

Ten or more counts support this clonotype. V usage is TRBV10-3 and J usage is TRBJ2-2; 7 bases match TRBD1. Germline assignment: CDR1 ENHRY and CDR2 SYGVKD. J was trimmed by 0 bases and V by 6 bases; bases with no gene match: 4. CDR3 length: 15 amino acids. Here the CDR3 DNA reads TGTGCCATCAGCTGGGACAGCTCGAACACCGGGGAGCTGTTTTTT. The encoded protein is CAISWDSSNTGELFF.

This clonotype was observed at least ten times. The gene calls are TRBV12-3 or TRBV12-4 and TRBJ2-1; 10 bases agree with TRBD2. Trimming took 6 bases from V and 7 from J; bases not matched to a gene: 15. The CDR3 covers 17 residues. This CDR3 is CASRPPSASGRGNEQFF. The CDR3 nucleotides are TGTGCCAGCAGACCCCCCTCGGCCAGCGGGAGGGGGAATGAGCAGTTCTTC.

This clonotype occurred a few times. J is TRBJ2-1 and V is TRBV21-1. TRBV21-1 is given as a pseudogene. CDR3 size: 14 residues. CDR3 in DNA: TGTGCCAGCAACACAGCGAGCTCCTACAATGAGCAGTTCTTC. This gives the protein CASNTASSYNEQFF.

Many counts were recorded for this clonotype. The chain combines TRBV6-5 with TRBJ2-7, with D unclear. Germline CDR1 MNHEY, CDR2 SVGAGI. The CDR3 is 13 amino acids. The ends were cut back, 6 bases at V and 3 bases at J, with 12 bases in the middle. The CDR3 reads CASRPPRNYEQYF. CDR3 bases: TGTGCCAGCAGGCCCCCGCGTAACTACGAGCAGTACTTC.

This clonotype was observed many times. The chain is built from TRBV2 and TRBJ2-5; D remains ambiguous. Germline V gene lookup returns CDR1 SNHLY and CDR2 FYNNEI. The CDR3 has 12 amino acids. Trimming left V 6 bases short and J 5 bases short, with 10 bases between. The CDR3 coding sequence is TGTGCCAGCAGCCGACTGGGGGAGACCCAGTACTTC. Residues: CASSRLGETQYF. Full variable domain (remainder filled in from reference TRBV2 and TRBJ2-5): EPEVTQTPSHQVTQMGQEVILRCVPISNHLYFYWYRQILGQKVEFLVSFYNNEISEKSEIFDDQFSVERPDGSNFTLKIRSTKLEDSAMYFCASSRLGETQYFGPGTRLLVL.